The next 8 T cell receptor beta chains were all read from a single sample in a study of T cells in Graves' hyperthyroidism and ophthalmopathy. The investigators amplified TCR beta CDR3 regions from RNA transcripts. With the HTBI primer set, the TCR CDR3 went through a first round of RT-PCR. TCRdb re-called the multiplex PCR reads with MiXCR, one entry per CDR3 protein. Of 530,000 or so distinct CDR3 sequences in the sample, approximately 17% were seen once. The source material was blood. The receptors come from a woman aged 18-29 years with Graves' ophthalmopathy.

This chain uses TRBV5-6 with TRBJ2-3, with a weak D call TRBD2 (6 bases). Deletions cut 2 bases from V and 6 bases from J, with 19 bases between. Germline assignment: CDR1 SGHDT and CDR2 YYEEEE. This CDR3 is built from 16 residues. The CDR3 sequence: CASSFGTGTEADTQYF. In DNA, the CDR3 is TGTGCCAGCAGCTTCGGGACTGGGACGGAGGCTGATACGCAGTATTTT.

This clonotype occurred many times. The J gene is TRBJ2-3, the V gene TRBV7-2; 10 nucleotides line up with TRBD2. Germline V gene sequence: CDR1 SGHTA, CDR2 FQGNSA. CDR3 size: 15 residues. V lost 7 bases to trimming and J lost 5 bases; unmatched junction nucleotides: 9. In DNA, the CDR3 is TGTGCCAGCATCCCTCCGGGACTAGCGCTAGATACGCAGTATTTT. This gives the protein CASIPPGLALDTQYF.

Ten or more counts support this clonotype. The genes are TRBV30 and TRBJ2-3; D uncertain. There are 14 residues in the CDR3. Germline V lookup: CDR1 GTSNPN, CDR2 SVGIG (reference sequence). Trimming took 0 bases from V and 3 from J, leaving 10 bases between them. The CDR3: CAWSVTLPTDTQYF. The CDR3 DNA sequence: TGTGCCTGGAGTGTAACCTTGCCTACAGATACGCAGTATTTT.

This chain links TRBV9 with TRBJ1-6; 7 bases fit TRBD1. CDR1 SGDLS and CDR2 YYNGEE come from the germline V gene. J gave up 9 bases and V 0 bases, and 3 bases lay outside the gene matches. The CDR3 contains 14 residues. CDR3 DNA sequence: TGTGCCAGCAGCGTAGGCAGGGGGGGTTCACCCCTCCACTTT. Amino acids: CASSVGRGGSPLHF.

This clonotype was observed many times. The chain is built from TRBV13 and TRBJ1-1, with D possibly TRBD1 on 6 matching bases. The germline V and J ends were trimmed by 4 bases and 3 bases, with 18 bases remaining between them. The CDR3 sequence is 16 residues long. The germline gives CDR1 PRHDT, CDR2 FYEKMQ (reference sequence). CDR3 coding DNA: TGTGCCAGCAGCTCTACAGGGAATCGAATGCACACTGAAGCTTTCTTT. It yields the protein CASSSTGNRMHTEAFF.

The chain recombines TRBV6-4 with TRBJ1-1; TRBD1 agrees at 10 bases. V lost 9 bases to trimming and J lost 9 bases; unmatched junction nucleotides: 13. This CDR3 has 14 amino acids. Germline V gene sequence: CDR1 MRHNA, CDR2 SNTAGT. This CDR3 reads CARRQGAPLSKAFF. The CDR3 bases are TGTGCCAGAAGACAGGGGGCTCCTCTTTCGAAAGCTTTCTTT.

V is TRBV5-5 and J is TRBJ1-5, with TRBD1 matching 8 bases. The CDR3 sequence is 14 residues long. CDR1 is SGHKS and CDR2 is YYEKEE in the germline V gene (reference sequence). V was clipped by 6 bases and J by 2 bases; unmatched bases: 4. The CDR3 is CASNPTGGNQPQHF. For the CDR3, the DNA is TGTGCCAGCAATCCGACAGGGGGCAATCAGCCCCAGCATTTT. The variable domain in full, with the rest retrieved from reference TRBV5-5 and TRBJ1-5, is DAGVTQSPTHLIKTRGQQVTLRCSPISGHKSVSWYQQVLGQGPQFIFQYYEKEERGRGNFPDRFSARQFPNYSSELNVNALLLGDSALYLCASNPTGGNQPQHFGDGTRLSIL.

This clonotype was recorded at least ten times. V gene TRBV20-1 combines with J gene TRBJ2-3; D might be TRBD1 (5 bases). Between the trimmed V and J ends, which lost 0 bases and 2 bases, there was a span of 15 bases. Germline V lookup: CDR1 DFQATT, CDR2 SNEGSKA (reference sequence). This CDR3 comprises 16 residues. CDR3 coding DNA: TGCAGTGCTAGAGATCAAAAGGGGCATAACACAGATACGCAGTATTTT. It codes for CSARDQKGHNTDTQYF.